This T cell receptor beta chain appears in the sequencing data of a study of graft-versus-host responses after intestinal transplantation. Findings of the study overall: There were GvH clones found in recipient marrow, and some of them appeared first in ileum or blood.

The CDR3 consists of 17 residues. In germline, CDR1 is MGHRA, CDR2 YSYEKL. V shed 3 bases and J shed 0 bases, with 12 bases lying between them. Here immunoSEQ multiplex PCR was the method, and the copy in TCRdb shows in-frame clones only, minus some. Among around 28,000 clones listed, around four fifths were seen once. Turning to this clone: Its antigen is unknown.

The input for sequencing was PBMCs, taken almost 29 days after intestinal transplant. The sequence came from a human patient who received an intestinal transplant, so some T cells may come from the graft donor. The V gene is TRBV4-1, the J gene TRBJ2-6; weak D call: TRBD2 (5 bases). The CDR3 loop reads CASSQGSAFSGANVLTF. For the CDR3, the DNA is TGCGCCAGCAGCCAGGGTAGCGCGTTCTCTGGGGCCAACGTCCTGACTTTC.